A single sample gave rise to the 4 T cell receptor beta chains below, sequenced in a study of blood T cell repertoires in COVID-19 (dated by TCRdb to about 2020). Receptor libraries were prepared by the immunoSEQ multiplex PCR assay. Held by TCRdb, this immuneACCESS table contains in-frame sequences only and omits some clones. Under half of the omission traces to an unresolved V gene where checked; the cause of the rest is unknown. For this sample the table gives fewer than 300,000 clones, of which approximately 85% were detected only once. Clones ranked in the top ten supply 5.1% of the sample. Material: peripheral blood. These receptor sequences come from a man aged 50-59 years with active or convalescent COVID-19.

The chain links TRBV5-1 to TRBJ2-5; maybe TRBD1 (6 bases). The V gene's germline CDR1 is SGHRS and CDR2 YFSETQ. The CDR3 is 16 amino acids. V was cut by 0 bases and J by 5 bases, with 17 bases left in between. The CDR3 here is CASSLEGFSRGETQYF. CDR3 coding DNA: TGCGCCAGCAGCTTGGAGGGATTTTCGAGGGGGGAGACCCAGTACTTC. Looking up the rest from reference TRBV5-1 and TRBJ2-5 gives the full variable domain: KAGVTQTPRYLIKTRGQQVTLSCSPISGHRSVSWYQQTPGQGLQFLFEYFSETQRNKGNFPGRFSGRQFSNSRSEMNVSTLELGDSALYLCASSLEGFSRGETQYFGPGTRLLVL.

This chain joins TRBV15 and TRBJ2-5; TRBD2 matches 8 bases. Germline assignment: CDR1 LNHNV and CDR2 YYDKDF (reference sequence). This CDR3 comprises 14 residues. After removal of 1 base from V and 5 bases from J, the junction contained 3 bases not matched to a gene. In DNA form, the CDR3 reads TGTGCCACCAGCAGAGCGGGAGGGCCTGAGACCCAGTACTTC. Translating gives CATSRAGGPETQYF.

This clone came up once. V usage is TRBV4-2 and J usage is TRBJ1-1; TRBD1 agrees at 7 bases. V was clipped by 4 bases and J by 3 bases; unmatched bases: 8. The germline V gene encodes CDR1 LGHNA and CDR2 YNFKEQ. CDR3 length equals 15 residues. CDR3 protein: CASSPRQGRDTEAFF. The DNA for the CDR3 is TGTGCCAGCAGCCCGCGACAGGGTAGAGACACTGAAGCTTTCTTT.

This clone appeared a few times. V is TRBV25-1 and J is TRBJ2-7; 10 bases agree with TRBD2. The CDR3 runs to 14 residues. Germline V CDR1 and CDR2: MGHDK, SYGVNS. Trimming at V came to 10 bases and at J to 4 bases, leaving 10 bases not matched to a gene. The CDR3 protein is CATSGRAKSYEQYF. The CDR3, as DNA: TGTGCCACCAGCGGGAGGGCCAAGTCTTACGAGCAGTACTTC.